The TCR beta chain under discussion was sequenced for a study of beta chain features in type 1 diabetes. Whole-study context: All samples combined gave 107,917,701 sorted cells for examination.

The V and J ends lost 5 bases and 4 bases, in that order; junction bases with no gene match: 8. CDR1 SGHVS and CDR2 FQNEAQ come from the germline V gene. This CDR3 has 15 amino acids. Every isolated RNA sample was fully reverse transcribed, so sequencing captured expressed TCRB transcripts. The assay was immunoSEQ multiplex PCR, and TCRdb's table has in-frame clones only and misses some. The table lists some 400,000 clones, about 15% of them singletons. The specimen sequenced was naive CD4+ T cells from blood. This receptor was taken from a woman younger than 35 in good health. V gene TRBV7-8 combines with J gene TRBJ1-5; 7 bases are a match to TRBD1. DNA of the CDR3: TGTGCCAGCAGCCTCGAGGGGGCGAGGAATCAGCCCCAGCATTTT. Residues: CASSLEGARNQPQHF.